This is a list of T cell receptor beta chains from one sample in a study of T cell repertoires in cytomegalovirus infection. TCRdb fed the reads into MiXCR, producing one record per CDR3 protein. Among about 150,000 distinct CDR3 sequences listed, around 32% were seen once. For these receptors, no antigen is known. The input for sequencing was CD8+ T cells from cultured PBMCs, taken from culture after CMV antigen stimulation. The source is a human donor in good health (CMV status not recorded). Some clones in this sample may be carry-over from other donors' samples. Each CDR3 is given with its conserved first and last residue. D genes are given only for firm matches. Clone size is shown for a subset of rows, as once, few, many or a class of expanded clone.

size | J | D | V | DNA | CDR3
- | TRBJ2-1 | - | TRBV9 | TGTGCCAGCAGCGTAGGTAGTCTTTCCGAGCAGTTCTTC | CASSVGSLSEQFF
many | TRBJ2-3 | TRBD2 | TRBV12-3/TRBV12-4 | TGTGCCAGCAGTTCAAGCGGGGGGGTTGATACGCAGTATTTT | CASSSSGGVDTQYF
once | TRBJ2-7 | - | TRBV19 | TGTGCCAGTCGAGCTGGTTACAGGTCCTACGAGCAGTACTTC | CASRAGYRSYEQYF
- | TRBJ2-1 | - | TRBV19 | TGTGCCAGTAGTATTTTGGCTAGTGGGTACAATGAGCAGTTCTTC | CASSILASGYNEQFF
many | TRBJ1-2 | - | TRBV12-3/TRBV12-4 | TGTGCCACCCGTTTTGGATTTGGCTACACCTTC | CATRFGFGYTF
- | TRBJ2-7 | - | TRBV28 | TGTGCCAGCAGTGGCCGGTTGGTTTCCTACGAGCAGTACTTC | CASSGRLVSYEQYF
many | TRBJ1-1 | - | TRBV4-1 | TGCGCCAGCAGCCATGACAGGCTTGGGAACACTGAAGCTTTCTTT | CASSHDRLGNTEAFF
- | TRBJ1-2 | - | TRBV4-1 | TGCGCCAGCAGCCAAGCGGTACAGGCCCAAAGGGGCTACACCTTC | CASSQAVQAQRGYTF
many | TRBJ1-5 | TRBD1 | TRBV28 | TGTGCCAGCAGTTCGACAGGGAGCAATCAGCCCCAGCATTTT | CASSSTGSNQPQHF
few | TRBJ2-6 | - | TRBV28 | TGTGCCAGCAGTCGACAGGAGATACTGTCTGGGGCCAACGTCCTGACTTTC | CASSRQEILSGANVLTF
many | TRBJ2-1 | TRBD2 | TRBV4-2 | TGTGCCAGCAGCCAAGAAGGGTCGTGGGCGGGGGGGCCGTTCTTC | CASSQEGSWAGGPFF
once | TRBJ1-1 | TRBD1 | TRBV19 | TGTGCCAGTAACCCAGGGGGTGAAGCTTTCTTT | CASNPGGEAFF
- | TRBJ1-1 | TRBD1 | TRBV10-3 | TGTGCCATCAGTTCCGGGACAGGGGGTTTTGAAGCTTTCTTT | CAISSGTGGFEAFF
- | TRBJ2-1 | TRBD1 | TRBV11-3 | TGTGCCAGCAGCTTAGCCGGACAGGGGGCTAGGAATGAGCAGTTCTTC | CASSLAGQGARNEQFF
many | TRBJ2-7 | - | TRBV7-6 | TGTGCCAGCAGCCAATCGGACTCCTACGAGCAGTACTTC | CASSQSDSYEQYF
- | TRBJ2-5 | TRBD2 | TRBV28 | TGTGCCAGCAGTTTACCCAGCGGGGCGGGTGGGACCCAGTACTTC | CASSLPSGAGGTQYF
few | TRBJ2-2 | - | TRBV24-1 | TGTGCCACCAGTGACCGCACCGGGGAGCTGTTTTTT | CATSDRTGELFF
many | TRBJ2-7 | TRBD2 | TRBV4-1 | TGCGCCAGCAGCCTTGCCGGGACTAGCGGCTACGAGCAGTACTTC | CASSLAGTSGYEQYF
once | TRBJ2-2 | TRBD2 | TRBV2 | TGTGCCAGCAGTGGGCTAGCGGGGGGCACCGGGGAGCTGTTTTTT | CASSGLAGGTGELFF
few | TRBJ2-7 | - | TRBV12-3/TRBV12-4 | TGTGCCAGCAGTTTGGGGAATGTTCGGAACTTC | CASSLGNVRNF
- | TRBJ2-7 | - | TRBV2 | TGTGCCAGCAGTGAAGCCGGCTACGAGCAGTACTTC | CASSEAGYEQYF
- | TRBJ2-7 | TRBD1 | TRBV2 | TGTGCCAGCAGGAGGGACAGAGCGACCTACGAGCAGTACTTC | CASRRDRATYEQYF
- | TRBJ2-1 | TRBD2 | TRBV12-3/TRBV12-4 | TGTGCCAGCATTTTTAGCGGGGTAAGGGTTGATGAGCAGTTCTTC | CASIFSGVRVDEQFF
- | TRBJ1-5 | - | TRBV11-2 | TGTGCCAGCAGCTTAGACGCCAGGGATAGCAATCAGCCCCAGCATTTT | CASSLDARDSNQPQHF
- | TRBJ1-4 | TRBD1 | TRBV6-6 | TGTGCCAGCAGTTTTCCGGGACAGGGAACTAATGAAAAACTGTTTTTT | CASSFPGQGTNEKLFF
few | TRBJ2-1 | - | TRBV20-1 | TGCAGTGCTTCGGACCATTCCCAGGGGAATGAGCAGTTCTTC | CSASDHSQGNEQFF
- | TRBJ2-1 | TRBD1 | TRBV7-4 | TGTGCCAGCAGCTTAGCAACAGGGGTTGGCGAGCAGTTCTTC | CASSLATGVGEQFF
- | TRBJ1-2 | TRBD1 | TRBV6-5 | TGTGCCAGCAGTGGCATACAGGGGGTGGATGGCTACACCTTC | CASSGIQGVDGYTF
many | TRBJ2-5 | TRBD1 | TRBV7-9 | TGTGCCAGCAGCTCGTTGACAGGGGGGCAAGAGACCCAGTACTTC | CASSSLTGGQETQYF
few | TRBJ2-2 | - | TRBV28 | TGTGCCAGCAGTGCCGGGACCACAGAAGGGTCCGCCGGGGAGCTGTTTTTT | CASSAGTTEGSAGELFF
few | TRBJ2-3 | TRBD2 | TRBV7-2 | TGTGCCAGCAGCGTCCTCGGGGGGGAAGATACGCAGTATTTT | CASSVLGGEDTQYF
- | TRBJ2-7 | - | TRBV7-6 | TGTGCCAGCAGCGGGGAGTCAGGGGTCCACTACGAGCAGTACTTC | CASSGESGVHYEQYF
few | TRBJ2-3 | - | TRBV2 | TGTGCCAGCAGTGATTGGTCAGATACGCAGTATTTT | CASSDWSDTQYF
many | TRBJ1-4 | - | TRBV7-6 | TGTGCCAGCAGCCAGACACCTTTGGGGGAAAAACTGTTTTTT | CASSQTPLGEKLFF
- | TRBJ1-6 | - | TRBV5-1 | TGCGCCAGCAGCTTGGGGTCCTATAATTCACCCCTCCACTTT | CASSLGSYNSPLHF
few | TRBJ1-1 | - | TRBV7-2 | TGTGCCAGCAGCTTACCAATAGGGGGTATGTCTGAAGCTTTCTTT | CASSLPIGGMSEAFF
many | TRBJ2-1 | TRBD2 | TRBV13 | TGTGCCAGCAGCTTAGGGGGGCGGGGGGGCCTATCCTACAATGAGCAGTTCTTC | CASSLGGRGGLSYNEQFF
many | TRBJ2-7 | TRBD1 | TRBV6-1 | TGTGCCAGCAGTGAAGCTATAGGGACAGGGATCCCCCACGAGCAGTACTTC | CASSEAIGTGIPHEQYF
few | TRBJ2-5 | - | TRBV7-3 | TGTGCCAGCAGCCCACGGCGGCAAGAGACCCAGTACTTC | CASSPRRQETQYF
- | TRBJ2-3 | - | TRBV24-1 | TGTGCCACCAGTGATCTCGACGCTGGGTCCACAGATACGCAGTATTTT | CATSDLDAGSTDTQYF
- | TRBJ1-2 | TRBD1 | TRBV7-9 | TGTGCCAGCAGCTCAACAGGGGGTGGCTACACCTTC | CASSSTGGGYTF
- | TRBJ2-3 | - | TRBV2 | TGTGCCAGCAATACAGGGTATACGCAGTATTTT | CASNTGYTQYF
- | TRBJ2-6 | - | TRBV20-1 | TGCAGTGCTAGAGAATACGGGGATGGGGCCAACGTCCTGACTTTC | CSAREYGDGANVLTF
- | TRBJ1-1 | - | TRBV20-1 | TGCAGTGCTAGAGCCGGGCCTAACACTGAAGCTTTCTTT | CSARAGPNTEAFF
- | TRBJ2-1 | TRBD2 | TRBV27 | TGTGCCACCTCCGGGGGGGGCCTTAATGAGCAGTTCTTC | CATSGGGLNEQFF
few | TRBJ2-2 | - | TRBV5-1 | TGCGCCAGTTTACCTCCCGGGACTTTGAACACCGGGGAGCTGTTTTTT | CASLPPGTLNTGELFF
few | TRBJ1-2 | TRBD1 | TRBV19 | TGTGCCAGTACTATACTACCGGGACAGGGAAGTTATGGCTACACCTTC | CASTILPGQGSYGYTF
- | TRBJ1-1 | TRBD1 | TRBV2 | TGTGCCAGCATATTGACAGGGGGCACTGAAGCTTTCTTT | CASILTGGTEAFF